This TCR beta chain derives from a study of PD-L1 blockade in urothelial cancer. Study information: Reported median T cell count for blood samples was around 140,000. The study's findings and limits: TCR clonality was measured in pretreatment peripheral blood. Clonality below the median predicted better survival.

Spiking each PCR with synthetic TCR analog templates was performed. The method was immunoSEQ multiplex PCR; TCRdb's version includes in-frame clones alone and lacks a portion of them. The sample records just over 50,000 clones, roughly 80% being singletons. Trimming removed 6 bases at V and 1 base at J, with 19 bases between. Germline V CDR1 and CDR2: SGHRS, YFSETQ. The CDR3 contains 17 residues. This clone was picked up a small number of times. Antigen: not known. Described time point: pretreatment peripheral blood. V usage is TRBV5-1 and J usage is TRBJ2-2, with D possibly being TRBD2 (6 bases). The TCR sequence derives from a man aged 70 or older with urothelial cancer. The sample in question was PBMCs, obtained around atezolizumab (anti-PD-L1) treatment. The DNA for the CDR3 is TGCGCCAGCACGGAGGTTGGGAGGCTGTTGAACACCGGGGAGCTGTTTTTT. Residues: CASTEVGRLLNTGELFF. Full variable domain (rest looked up from reference TRBV5-1 and TRBJ2-2): KAGVTQTPRYLIKTRGQQVTLSCSPISGHRSVSWYQQTPGQGLQFLFEYFSETQRNKGNFPGRFSGRQFSNSRSEMNVSTLELGDSALYLCASTEVGRLLNTGELFFGEGSRLTVL.